These T cell receptor beta chains were read from a single sample in a study of T cell repertoires in cytomegalovirus infection. In TCRdb, the reads were re-called with MiXCR into one record per CDR3 protein. The data show some 250,000 distinct CDR3 sequences, roughly 10% seen once. What was sequenced was PBMCs. These receptor sequences come from a human donor in good health (CMV status not recorded). Some clones in this sample may be carry-over from other donors' samples. The CDR3 runs from the conserved cysteine through the conserved F or W. The D gene is left open where the match is weak. Only part of the rows carry a size: once, few, many, or a class if the clone is expanded.

D: NA; size: NA; J: TRBJ1-1; length: 17; V: TRBV18; DNA: TGTGCCAGCTCACCAATTCACGTAACCTCCGGAGGCACTGAAGCTTTCTTT; CDR3: CASSPIHVTSGGTEAFF
D: NA; size: many; J: TRBJ2-5; length: 13; V: TRBV7-2; DNA: TGTGCCAGCAGCCCGGGCGTGGGAAAGACCCAGTACTTC; CDR3: CASSPGVGKTQYF
D: NA; size: few; J: TRBJ2-3; length: 15; V: TRBV5-4; DNA: TGTGCCAGCACCCTGGGGGCACCGAGCACAGATACGCAGTATTTT; CDR3: CASTLGAPSTDTQYF
D: TRBD1; size: NA; J: TRBJ2-7; length: 14; V: TRBV12-3/TRBV12-4; DNA: TGTGCCAGCAGTTTGACAGGGCTACCCTACGAGCAGTACTTC; CDR3: CASSLTGLPYEQYF
D: NA; size: few; J: TRBJ1-1; length: 13; V: TRBV5-1; DNA: TGCGCCAGCAGCTTGGTTTTTGGGGATGAAGCTTTCTTT; CDR3: CASSLVFGDEAFF
D: TRBD1; size: few; J: TRBJ2-7; length: 14; V: TRBV7-3; DNA: TGTGCCAGCAGCAGAGCCGGGACAGGGGACGAGCAGTACTTC; CDR3: CASSRAGTGDEQYF
D: TRBD1; size: many; J: TRBJ2-2; length: 18; V: TRBV7-2; DNA: TGTGCCAGCAGCTTAACGAGGGGACAGGCCACGAACACCGGGGAGCTGTTTTTT; CDR3: CASSLTRGQATNTGELFF
D: NA; size: many; J: TRBJ1-5; length: 15; V: TRBV7-2; DNA: TGTGCCAGCAGCCGCGGCGTGTTGGGCAATCAGCCCCAGCATTTT; CDR3: CASSRGVLGNQPQHF
D: TRBD1; size: NA; J: TRBJ2-7; length: 16; V: TRBV5-1; DNA: TGCGCCAGCAGCCCCGCCGGGACAGGGGTTTCCTACGAGCAGTACTTC; CDR3: CASSPAGTGVSYEQYF
D: TRBD2; size: few; J: TRBJ2-5; length: 15; V: TRBV7-9; DNA: TGTGCCAGCAGCTCCGGGGGGGTCTTATCCGAGACCCAGTACTTC; CDR3: CASSSGGVLSETQYF
D: TRBD2; size: many; J: TRBJ2-7; length: 16; V: TRBV18; DNA: TGTGCCAGCTCACCACAACTAGCGGGGACCTCTGGGGAGCAGTACTTC; CDR3: CASSPQLAGTSGEQYF
D: TRBD1; size: few; J: TRBJ2-6; length: 15; V: TRBV19; DNA: TGTGCCAGTCTGGACAGGCACTCTGGGGCCAACGTCCTGACTTTC; CDR3: CASLDRHSGANVLTF
D: TRBD1; size: few; J: TRBJ2-7; length: 11; V: TRBV7-2; DNA: TGTGCCAGCGCAGGGGGCTACGAGCAGTACTTC; CDR3: CASAGGYEQYF
D: NA; size: many; J: TRBJ2-7; length: 14; V: TRBV6-5; DNA: TGTGCCAGCAGCACGACAACCTCCTCCTACGAGCAGTACTTC; CDR3: CASSTTTSSYEQYF
D: NA; size: few; J: TRBJ2-3; length: 14; V: TRBV7-7; DNA: TGTGCTAGCAGCTTGCTGGGCGGTACAGATACGCAGTATTTT; CDR3: CASSLLGGTDTQYF
D: TRBD2; size: few; J: TRBJ2-7; length: 16; V: TRBV6-5; DNA: TGTGCCAGCAGTTACGCCTCCGGGACTAGCGGGAGCGAGCAGTACTTC; CDR3: CASSYASGTSGSEQYF
D: NA; size: many; J: TRBJ2-4; length: 14; V: TRBV7-2; DNA: TGTGCCAGCGCCAACGGGCTAGCCAAAAACATTCAGTACTTC; CDR3: CASANGLAKNIQYF
D: TRBD1; size: many; J: TRBJ1-4; length: 14; V: TRBV5-1; DNA: TGCGCCAGCACCCCTTTAGGGGGCAATGAAAAACTGTTTTTT; CDR3: CASTPLGGNEKLFF
D: NA; size: many; J: TRBJ1-3; length: 15; V: TRBV7-2; DNA: TGTGCCAGCAGCTTAGACAGGGTGGGAGGAAACACCATATATTTT; CDR3: CASSLDRVGGNTIYF
D: NA; size: many; J: TRBJ1-3; length: 15; V: TRBV7-8; DNA: TGTGCCAGCAGCTTAGGGGGCCCCTCTGGAAACACCATATATTTT; CDR3: CASSLGGPSGNTIYF
D: NA; size: many; J: TRBJ1-2; length: 13; V: TRBV12-3/TRBV12-4; DNA: TGTGCCAGCAGTTTAGGTGGGGAAACTGGCTACACCTTC; CDR3: CASSLGGETGYTF
D: TRBD2; size: many; J: TRBJ2-1; length: 12; V: TRBV28; DNA: TGTGCCAGCAGTCCTAGCGGGGGTGAGCAGTTCTTC; CDR3: CASSPSGGEQFF
D: NA; size: few; J: TRBJ1-4; length: 12; V: TRBV29-1; DNA: TGCAGCGTGGGACCGGTGAATGAAAAACTGTTTTTT; CDR3: CSVGPVNEKLFF
D: NA; size: few; J: TRBJ1-5; length: 14; V: TRBV7-6; DNA: TGTGCCAGCAGCGCCGGGCCAGGGAATCAGCCCCAGCATTTT; CDR3: CASSAGPGNQPQHF
D: NA; size: many; J: TRBJ2-7; length: 15; V: TRBV19; DNA: TGTGCCAGTAGTATTGCCACGGGTCTACCCTACGAGCAGTACTTC; CDR3: CASSIATGLPYEQYF
D: NA; size: NA; J: TRBJ2-4; length: 16; V: TRBV19; DNA: TGTGCCAGTAGTATAAGCTCGCCGGGGTCGGCGAACATTCAGTACTTC; CDR3: CASSISSPGSANIQYF
D: TRBD2; size: many; J: TRBJ2-3; length: 16; V: TRBV11-1; DNA: TGTGCCAGCAGCATCACCGGCGGGGGGAAATCAGATACGCAGTATTTT; CDR3: CASSITGGGKSDTQYF
D: TRBD1; size: NA; J: TRBJ2-7; length: 14; V: TRBV12-3/TRBV12-4; DNA: TGTGCCAGCAGTCTGAGACAGGGCACCCACGAGCAGTACTTC; CDR3: CASSLRQGTHEQYF
D: NA; size: many; J: TRBJ1-6; length: 16; V: TRBV19; DNA: TGTGCCAGTAGCTGGGACGTTAAGAGGTATAATTCACCCCTCCACTTT; CDR3: CASSWDVKRYNSPLHF
D: NA; size: NA; J: TRBJ1-1; length: 14; V: TRBV28; DNA: TGTGCCAGCAGTTTGTCGGGGCCGCAGACTGAAGCTTTCTTT; CDR3: CASSLSGPQTEAFF
D: NA; size: NA; J: TRBJ2-7; length: 14; V: TRBV7-2; DNA: TGTGCCAGCAGCCCCGTCGGGGTTACCTACGAGCAGTACTTC; CDR3: CASSPVGVTYEQYF
D: NA; size: many; J: TRBJ1-5; length: 14; V: TRBV7-2; DNA: TGTGCCAGCAGCAACGGTGGAAGCAATCAGCCCCAGCATTTT; CDR3: CASSNGGSNQPQHF